The entry that follows covers one TCR beta chain sequence. The sample originates from a study of blood T cell repertoires in COVID-19. Study information: COVID-19 samples, acute and convalescent, were from the United States, Italy and Spain. PBMCs, B-cell-depleted T cells, or T cells provided the cDNA or gDNA that made up the material.

The CDR3 extends over 14 amino acids. CDR1 and CDR2 (germline): MNHEY, SVGAGI. V lost 2 bases and J 4 bases, leaving 11 bases between the germline ends. Original handling: Counts of nucleated cells, estimated from reference gene primer amplification, were obtained. Data came from immunoSEQ multiplex PCR; TCRdb stores just in-frame clones and leaves some out. D and trimming were read from the DNA, whereas the V and J calls and clone size are those reported in that table. The repertoire holds about 120,000 clones, with roughly four fifths as singletons. The specimen was peripheral blood. The V and J genes are TRBV6-5 and TRBJ1-1; TRBD1 might be the D (6 bases). The origin of this receptor is a man aged 55 to 69 with acute or convalescent COVID-19. The CDR3 nucleotides read TGTGCCAGCAGTTACACAGGGTTTAGCACTGAAGCTTTCTTT. As protein: CASSYTGFSTEAFF.